The following is a T cell receptor (beta chain) sequence with its context. The sample holds other DNA sequences that translate to the same CDR3. Trimming cost V 1 base and J 4 bases; bases outside gene matches: 1. This CDR3 has 14 amino acids. Germline V gene sequence: CDR1 LGHDT, CDR2 YNNKEL (reference sequence). The data were produced by immunoSEQ multiplex PCR, yet TCRdb's version contains in-frame clones alone and is incomplete. The profile shows about 99,000 clones, roughly 83% of them singletons. These data belong to a study of blood T cell repertoires in COVID-19. Sequencing was done on a sample of peripheral blood. The TCR comes from a woman at least 80 years old with active or convalescent COVID-19. This sequence joins TRBV3-1 (or the pseudogene TRBV3-2) and TRBJ1-5; 7 bases are a match to TRBD1. The chain's CDR3 is CASSQGQGNQPQHF. The CDR3 DNA reads TGTGCCAGCAGCCAAGGACAGGGTAATCAGCCCCAGCATTTT.